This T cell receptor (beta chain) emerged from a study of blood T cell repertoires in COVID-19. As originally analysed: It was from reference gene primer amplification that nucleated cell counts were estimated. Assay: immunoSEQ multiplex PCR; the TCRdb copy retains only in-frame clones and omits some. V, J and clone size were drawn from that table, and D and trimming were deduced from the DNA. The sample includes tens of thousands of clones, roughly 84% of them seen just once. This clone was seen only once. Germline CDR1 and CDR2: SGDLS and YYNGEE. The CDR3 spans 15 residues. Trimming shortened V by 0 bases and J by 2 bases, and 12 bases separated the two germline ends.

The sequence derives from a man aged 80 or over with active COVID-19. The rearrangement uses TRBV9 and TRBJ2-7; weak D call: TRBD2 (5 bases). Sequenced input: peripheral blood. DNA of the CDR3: TGTGCCAGCAGCGTAGAGGATGGAGGCACCTACGAGCAGTACTTC. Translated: CASSVEDGGTYEQYF.